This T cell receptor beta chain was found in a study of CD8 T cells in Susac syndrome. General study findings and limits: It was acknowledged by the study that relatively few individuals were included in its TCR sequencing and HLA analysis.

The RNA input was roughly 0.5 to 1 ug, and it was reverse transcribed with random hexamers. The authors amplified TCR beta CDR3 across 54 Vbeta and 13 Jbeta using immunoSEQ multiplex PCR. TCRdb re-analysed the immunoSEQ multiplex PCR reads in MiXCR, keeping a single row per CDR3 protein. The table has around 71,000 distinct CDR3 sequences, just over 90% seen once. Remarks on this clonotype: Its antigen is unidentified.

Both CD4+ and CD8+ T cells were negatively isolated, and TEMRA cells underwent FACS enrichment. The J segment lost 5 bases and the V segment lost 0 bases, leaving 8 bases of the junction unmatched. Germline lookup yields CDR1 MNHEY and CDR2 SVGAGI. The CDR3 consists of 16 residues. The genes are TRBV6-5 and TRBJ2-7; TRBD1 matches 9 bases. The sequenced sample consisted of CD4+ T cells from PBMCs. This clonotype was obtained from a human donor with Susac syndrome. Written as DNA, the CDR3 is TGTGCCAGCAGTTACTCATGGGACAGGGTTACGCACGAGCAGTACTTC. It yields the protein CASSYSWDRVTHEQYF.